Listed here is a single TCR beta chain. This CDR3 spans 14 amino acids. V was shortened by 4 bases and J by 4 bases, with 13 bases between the two germline ends. Germline CDR1 is SEHNR and CDR2 is FQNEAQ (reference sequence). This entry is derived from a study of blood T cell repertoires in COVID-19. Clones were sequenced by immunoSEQ multiplex PCR, and TCRdb holds only the in-frame ones, with some missing. Of around 270,000 clones in the sample, 75% to 90% are singletons; the top ten hold about 4.6%. This receptor was obtained from a man aged 35-49 years with acute or convalescent COVID-19. What was sequenced was peripheral blood. The chain has TRBV7-9 and TRBJ1-1; D might be TRBD1 (5 bases). The CDR3 is CASSSIGGGTEAFF. CDR3 nucleotides: TGTGCCAGCAGCTCCATCGGGGGAGGCACTGAAGCTTTCTTT.